The entry below describes one TCR beta chain. Its target is unknown. Each donor was nominally healthy when sampled (though unrecorded immune exposures were likely). This entry belongs to a study of cytomegalovirus exposure and HLA in healthy donors. Study as a whole: A data release that came early held around 85 million unique TCRs from HLA-typed donors.

This CDR3 is 13 amino acids long. The germline gives CDR1 MDHEN, CDR2 SYDVKM. Trimming left V 5 bases short and J 7 bases short, with 14 bases between. Vbeta (60) and Jbeta (13) primers were used in the PCR. Assay used: immunoSEQ multiplex PCR; TCRdb lists only in-frame clones, some missing. The profile covers approximately 150,000 clones, with approximately 60% appearing a single time and 5.5% to 9% taken by the ten largest. The study, taken as a whole, reports: Later analysis identified 15,000 to 20,000 TCR beta sequences associated with HLA alleles, using a false discovery rate threshold of 0.05. Data from an earlier analysis indicated that most TCR beta V segments were productive either about 90% or about 30% of the time.

This clonotype was sampled from a woman aged 55-70 years in good health and CMV-seropositive. This rearrangement joins TRBV28 to TRBJ1-1, with TRBD1 as a possible D gene (5 bases). Sequenced material: PBMCs. CDR3 in DNA: TGTGCCAGCAGTCCGGGGGGTGTTGGTGAAGCTTTCTTT. Translated: CASSPGGVGEAFF.